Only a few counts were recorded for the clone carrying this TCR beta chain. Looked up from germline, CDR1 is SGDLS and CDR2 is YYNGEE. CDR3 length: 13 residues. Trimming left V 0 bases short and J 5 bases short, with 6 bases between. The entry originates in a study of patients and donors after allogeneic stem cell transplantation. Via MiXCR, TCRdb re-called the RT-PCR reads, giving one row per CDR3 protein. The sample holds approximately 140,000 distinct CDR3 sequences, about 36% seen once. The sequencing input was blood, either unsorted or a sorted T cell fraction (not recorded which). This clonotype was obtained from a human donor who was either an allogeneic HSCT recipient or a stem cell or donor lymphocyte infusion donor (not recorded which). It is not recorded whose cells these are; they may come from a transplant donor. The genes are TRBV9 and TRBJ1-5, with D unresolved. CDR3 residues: CASSVGGYQPQHF. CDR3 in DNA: TGTGCCAGCAGCGTAGGAGGCTATCAGCCCCAGCATTTT.